These T cell receptor beta chains were read from a single sample in a study of blood T cell repertoires in COVID-19. Only in-frame clones appear in the TCRdb table, and some are missing; sequencing was by immunoSEQ multiplex PCR. The sample includes 250,000 to 350,000 clones, 88% of them seen just once. Sample: PBMCs or T cells enriched from blood (not recorded which). The receptors were sampled from a woman between 45 and 60 years old who had recovered from COVID-19. Both conserved end residues are part of each CDR3. A D gene is named only where the DNA matches it firmly. Expanded clones get a size class; other rows say once, few or many, or leave the size out.

clone size	J gene	D gene	V gene	CDR3 protein	CDR3 DNA
NA	TRBJ1-3	NA	TRBV18	CASSVGQGNTIYF	TGTGCCAGCTCAGTCGGACAGGGAAACACCATATATTTT
NA	TRBJ1-5	NA	TRBV6-5	CASSSGWRPQHF	TGTGCCAGCAGCTCGGGGTGGCGGCCCCAGCATTTT
NA	TRBJ1-1	TRBD1	TRBV7-9	CASSPAGGNTEAFF	TGTGCCAGCAGCCCAGCAGGGGGGAACACTGAAGCTTTCTTT
NA	TRBJ1-5	TRBD1	TRBV6-5	CASSRDRGHEPQHF	TGTGCCAGCAGCCGCGACAGGGGGCATGAGCCCCAGCATTTT
NA	TRBJ2-5	NA	TRBV4-1	CASSQFREETQYF	TGCGCCAGCAGCCAATTCCGGGAGGAGACCCAGTACTTC
once	TRBJ1-5	NA	TRBV19	CASSIGGRGGNQPQHF	TGTGCCAGTAGTATAGGGGGGCGAGGCGGCAATCAGCCCCAGCATTTT
NA	TRBJ2-7	NA	TRBV10-1	CASPTTTYEQYF	TGCGCCAGCCCTACTACGACCTACGAGCAGTACTTC
NA	TRBJ2-6	NA	TRBV2	CASRTSGANVLTF	TGTGCCAGCAGGACTTCCGGGGCCAACGTCCTGACTTTC
NA	TRBJ2-7	NA	TRBV6-2/TRBV6-3	CASSYYGGSYEQYF	TGTGCCAGCAGTTACTATGGCGGTTCCTACGAGCAGTACTTC
NA	TRBJ2-1	TRBD2	TRBV5-1	CASKGGGTSGVAYNEQFF	TGCGCCAGCAAGGGCGGGGGGACTAGCGGGGTTGCCTACAATGAGCAGTTCTTC
NA	TRBJ2-2	NA	TRBV11-2	CASSLVSVAGELFF	TGTGCCAGCAGCTTAGTCAGCGTCGCCGGGGAGCTGTTTTTT
NA	TRBJ2-2	TRBD1	TRBV6-2/TRBV6-3	CASSYSLTGIGELFF	TGTGCCAGCAGTTACTCCTTGACAGGGATCGGGGAGCTGTTTTTT
NA	TRBJ1-6	TRBD1	TRBV6-2/TRBV6-3	CASSNRDRDSPLHF	TGTGCCAGCAGTAACCGGGACAGGGATTCACCCCTCCACTTT
NA	TRBJ2-7	NA	TRBV12-3/TRBV12-4	CASSFQGGYEQYF	TGTGCCAGCAGTTTTCAGGGGGGTTACGAGCAGTACTTC
NA	TRBJ2-3	NA	TRBV9	CASGDRSTDTQYF	TGTGCCAGCGGAGACAGAAGCACAGATACGCAGTATTTT
NA	TRBJ2-1	TRBD2	TRBV28	CASSGLAGSGDNEQFF	TGTGCCAGCAGTGGACTAGCGGGTTCCGGAGACAATGAGCAGTTCTTC
NA	TRBJ2-1	NA	TRBV12-3/TRBV12-4	CASSLGKGEWQFF	TGTGCCAGCAGTTTAGGGAAGGGGGAATGGCAGTTCTTC
NA	TRBJ1-3	NA	TRBV7-8	CASSGSLAGVNSGNTIYF	TGTGCCAGCAGCGGTAGCTTGGCGGGGGTTAACTCTGGAAACACCATATATTTT
NA	TRBJ1-2	NA	TRBV7-9	CASQGSNYGYTF	TGTGCCAGCCAGGGGTCAAACTATGGCTACACCTTC
NA	TRBJ1-1	NA	TRBV4-2	CASSPGTPNTEAFF	TGTGCCAGCAGCCCCGGGACACCGAACACTGAAGCTTTCTTT
NA	TRBJ2-1	NA	TRBV9	CASSVARASYNEQFF	TGTGCCAGCAGCGTAGCCAGGGCGTCCTACAATGAGCAGTTCTTC
NA	TRBJ1-2	TRBD1	TRBV6-1	CASSETITGGYYGYTF	TGTGCCAGCAGTGAAACGATAACAGGGGGATACTATGGCTACACCTTC
NA	TRBJ1-5	TRBD1	TRBV19	CASSKEVTGQGSNQPQHF	TGTGCCAGTAGTAAAGAAGTTACTGGACAGGGAAGCAATCAGCCCCAGCATTTT
NA	TRBJ1-2	TRBD1	TRBV19	CASYRGTDGYTF	TGTGCCAGCTACAGGGGAACGGATGGCTACACCTTC
once	TRBJ1-1	NA	TRBV20-1	CSASMGMRRGTEAFF	TGCAGTGCTAGTATGGGGATGAGACGGGGCACTGAAGCTTTCTTT
NA	TRBJ2-2	NA	TRBV5-6	CASNLLSGVNTGELFF	TGTGCCAGCAACCTTTTGTCAGGTGTAAACACCGGGGAGCTGTTTTTT
NA	TRBJ1-1	NA	TRBV7-2	CASSGAGRTEAFF	TGTGCCAGCAGCGGGGCTGGGCGAACTGAAGCTTTCTTT
NA	TRBJ2-1	TRBD2	TRBV13	CASSAPRGFNEQFF	TGTGCCAGCAGCGCCCCGCGGGGGTTCAATGAGCAGTTCTTC
NA	TRBJ2-7	NA	TRBV11-2	CASSPSPGSYEQYF	TGTGCCAGCAGCCCCTCCCCGGGGTCCTACGAGCAGTACTTC
NA	TRBJ1-4	NA	TRBV28	CASNPNGSRNEKLFF	TGTGCCAGCAACCCGAACGGGTCCCGTAATGAAAAACTGTTTTTT
NA	TRBJ1-3	TRBD1	TRBV7-6	CASSSGQGLVSGNTIYF	TGTGCCAGCAGCTCAGGACAGGGCCTCGTCTCTGGAAACACCATATATTTT
once	TRBJ2-7	TRBD2	TRBV3-1/TRBV3-2	CASSPSPSGSPNEQYF	TGTGCCAGCAGCCCCTCGCCTAGCGGGAGTCCCAACGAGCAGTACTTC
NA	TRBJ2-1	NA	TRBV10-3	CAISIEGGTYNNEQFF	TGTGCCATCAGTATAGAAGGCGGGACGTACAACAATGAGCAGTTCTTC
NA	TRBJ2-3	NA	TRBV6-1	CASSDTGSGTDTQYF	TGTGCCAGCAGTGACACAGGGTCGGGCACAGATACGCAGTATTTT
NA	TRBJ2-5	NA	TRBV4-3	CASSQGPRGAKQETQYF	TGCGCCAGCAGCCAAGGCCCCCGTGGGGCTAAACAAGAGACCCAGTACTTC
NA	TRBJ1-3	TRBD1	TRBV6-6	CASSGLGQGENTIYF	TGTGCCAGCAGCGGATTGGGACAGGGAGAAAACACCATATATTTT
NA	TRBJ2-7	TRBD2	TRBV30	CAWSRLAGVYGVGHEQYF	TGTGCCTGGAGTCGACTAGCGGGAGTATACGGGGTCGGCCACGAGCAGTACTTC
NA	TRBJ1-5	TRBD1	TRBV7-2	CASSPTGGGQPQHF	TGTGCCAGCAGCCCGACAGGGGGCGGACAGCCCCAGCATTTT
NA	TRBJ2-2	NA	TRBV14	CASTRMAVGGELFF	TGTGCCAGCACCCGAATGGCGGTGGGCGGGGAGCTGTTTTTT
once	TRBJ1-2	TRBD1	TRBV6-1	CASSEIYGQGEFYTF	TGTGCCAGCAGTGAAATTTACGGACAGGGGGAGTTCTACACCTTC
NA	TRBJ1-2	NA	TRBV28	CASHTGPPNYGYTF	TGTGCCAGCCACACAGGGCCCCCTAACTATGGCTACACCTTC
few	TRBJ1-6	TRBD1	TRBV10-1	CASRDRVRSPLHF	TGCGCCAGCAGGGACAGGGTTAGATCACCCCTCCACTTT
NA	TRBJ1-1	TRBD1	TRBV6-2/TRBV6-3	CASSQGQGVTEAFF	TGTGCCAGCAGCCAAGGACAGGGGGTTACTGAAGCTTTCTTT
NA	TRBJ2-7	TRBD1	TRBV11-2	CASSSHPQGVYEQYF	TGTGCCAGCAGCTCTCATCCACAGGGGGTCTACGAGCAGTACTTC
once	TRBJ1-5	NA	TRBV3-1/TRBV3-2	CASSQDWGVNQPQHF	TGTGCCAGCAGCCAAGATTGGGGGGTCAATCAGCCCCAGCATTTT
NA	TRBJ1-1	NA	TRBV18	CASSSRGLPEAFF	TGTGCCAGCTCATCAAGGGGTCTGCCTGAAGCTTTCTTT
NA	TRBJ2-5	NA	TRBV11-3	CASSLGQVEGETQYF	TGTGCCAGCAGCTTAGGACAGGTTGAGGGGGAGACCCAGTACTTC
NA	TRBJ1-6	TRBD1	TRBV19	CASSAGTAYGVLYNSPLHF	TGTGCCAGTAGTGCCGGGACAGCCTATGGGGTACTTTATAATTCACCCCTCCACTTT
NA	TRBJ1-3	NA	TRBV3-1/TRBV3-2	CASSQDSGNTIYF	TGTGCCAGCAGCCAAGATTCGGGAAACACCATATATTTT
NA	TRBJ1-1	NA	TRBV10-2	CASEGDNTEAFF	TGCGCCAGCGAAGGGGATAACACTGAAGCTTTCTTT
once	TRBJ2-7	TRBD2	TRBV28	CASSRAGRGEQYF	TGTGCCAGCAGTCGAGCGGGAAGGGGCGAGCAGTACTTC
NA	TRBJ1-1	NA	TRBV6-5	CASRPRGADEAFF	TGTGCCAGCAGACCTCGGGGGGCCGATGAAGCTTTCTTT
few	TRBJ1-2	TRBD1	TRBV5-6	CASSLVGVEGAGGYTF	TGTGCCAGCAGCTTGGTTGGTGTTGAGGGGGCGGGTGGCTACACCTTC
NA	TRBJ1-3	NA	TRBV2	CASSRGSGNTIYF	TGTGCCAGCAGCCGAGGGTCTGGAAACACCATATATTTT
NA	TRBJ2-1	TRBD2	TRBV28	CASSLMGLGLSNEQFF	TGTGCCAGCAGTTTAATGGGACTAGGGCTTAGCAATGAGCAGTTCTTC
once	TRBJ1-5	NA	TRBV7-2	CASSLMVSESQPQHF	TGTGCCAGCAGCTTAATGGTGAGCGAGAGTCAGCCCCAGCATTTT
once	TRBJ2-3	TRBD2	TRBV7-8	CASSSGLAGVDTQYF	TGTGCCAGCAGCTCGGGACTAGCGGGCGTAGATACGCAGTATTTT
NA	TRBJ2-1	TRBD2	TRBV5-1	CASREAGRSYNEQFF	TGCGCCAGCAGGGAAGCGGGGAGGTCCTACAATGAGCAGTTCTTC
NA	TRBJ2-6	TRBD1	TRBV5-1	CASSRDRDTGSGANVLTF	TGCGCCAGCAGCAGAGACAGGGACACTGGCTCTGGGGCCAACGTCCTGACTTTC
NA	TRBJ2-1	NA	TRBV4-3	CASSQDWGRGEQFF	TGCGCCAGCAGCCAAGATTGGGGAAGGGGTGAGCAGTTCTTC